This T cell receptor (beta chain) was profiled in a study of response to subunit inactivated influenza vaccine (dated by TCRdb to 2017 to 2018). Notes on the research overall: The study used deep quantitative T cell receptor repertoire profiling to track responses to a trivalent subunit inactivated influenza vaccine. Overall study results and their limits: The authors suggested that each seasonal influenza vaccination may recruit only a limited number of new T cells.

Preparation of the library involved RT-PCR. Data came from an Illumina HiSeq 2500. TCRdb itself trimmed the public reads at Q25 with fastp, ran MiXCR and retained productive beta chains. Rows merge per CDR3 protein into single entries with the most common DNA and genes. The sample table holds roughly 650,000 distinct CDR3 sequences, of which 15% to 19% were seen once. The leading ten clones occupy 9.5% to 13% of the sample. In this sample, this clonotype turned up many times. Its target antigen remains unknown. No base qualities exist here, and no much larger clone lies one base off it. Per the germline V gene, SGHRS is the CDR1 and YFSETQ is the CDR2. V sheds 0 bases and J sheds 0 bases, leaving 9 bases between their ends. The CDR3 spans 15 residues, from the cysteine through the phenylalanine. Only CDR3 DNA remains: 45 bases, in frame from the first base.

This sequence uses TRBV5-1 and TRBJ1-1, with the identity of the D gene unclear. Sequenced material: PBMCs from blood, taken less than 13 days after vaccination. This receptor was taken from a man in his fifties or sixties who received an inactivated influenza vaccine. Donor details come from another sample of the same person, matched by shared clones. The CDR3 protein: CASSLVGGLNTEAFF. The DNA sequence is as follows: TGCGCCAGCAGCTTGGTAGGCGGCCTGAACACTGAAGCTTTCTTT.